Below are 23 T cell receptor beta chains sequenced from a single sample in a study of beta chain features in type 1 diabetes. Findings and limits, study-wide: Type 1 diabetes patients showed a moderate but significant shortening of TCRB CDR3s in all four CD4+ subsets.

These receptors' antigens are unknown. The entirety of the isolated RNA underwent reverse transcription, so expressed TCRB transcripts were sequenced. Profiled with immunoSEQ multiplex PCR; TCRdb holds only in-frame clones, not every one. The sample holds under 300,000 clones, 24% seen once. The source material was naive CD4+ T cells from blood. The receptors derive from a young woman with type 1 diabetes.

V usage is TRBV2 and J usage is TRBJ1-1; maybe TRBD1 (6 bases). The CDR3 consists of 13 residues. CDR1 and CDR2 (germline): SNHLY, FYNNEI. V was trimmed by 5 bases and J by 4 bases, leaving 11 bases between them. This chain's CDR3 is CASSLQGTTEAFF. CDR3 bases: TGTGCCAGCAGTTTACAGGGCACCACTGAAGCTTTCTTT.

This clone was detected only a few times. This chain connects TRBV18 to TRBJ2-7; D is ambiguous. The CDR3 extends over 11 amino acids. Trimming cost V 4 bases and J 5 bases, with 6 bases left between them. Germline CDR1 KGHSH, CDR2 LQKENI. The CDR3 sequence: CASSRDNEQYF. CDR3 nucleotide sequence: TGTGCCAGCTCACGAGATAACGAGCAGTACTTC. The full variable domain, rest sourced from reference TRBV18 and TRBJ2-7, is NAGVMQNPRHLVRRRGQEARLRCSPMKGHSHVYWYRQLPEEGLKFMVYLQKENIIDESGMPKERFSAEFPKEGPSILRIQQVVRGDSAAYFCASSRDNEQYFGPGTRLTVT.

The chain combines TRBV12-5 with TRBJ2-1, with 8 bases lining up with TRBD1. J was trimmed by 8 bases and V by 4 bases; bases with no gene match: 10. The CDR3 has 15 residues. Per the germline V gene, CDR1 is LGHNT and CDR2 is FRNRAP. The CDR3 spells CASGYAHGQGDEQFF. The CDR3 DNA is TGTGCTAGTGGTTATGCCCACGGACAGGGCGATGAGCAGTTCTTC.

This clone has just a few counts. The V call is TRBV30, the J call TRBJ2-1; TRBD2 matches at 9 bases. CDR3 length: 15 residues. Germline values: CDR1 GTSNPN, CDR2 SVGIG (reference sequence). Trimming cost V 0 bases and J 4 bases; bases outside gene matches: 4. This CDR3 is CAWSVLAGVYNEQFF. The CDR3 DNA follows: TGTGCCTGGAGTGTACTAGCGGGTGTATACAATGAGCAGTTCTTC.

This clone was found a few times. The gene calls are TRBV30 and TRBJ2-7; possible D gene TRBD2, 6 bases. Germline lookup yields CDR1 GTSNPN and CDR2 SVGIG (reference sequence). The ends were cut back, 0 bases at V and 2 bases at J, with 14 bases in the middle. This CDR3 region has 15 residues. The CDR3 loop reads CAWSVTGSMTYEQYF. Written as DNA, the CDR3 is TGTGCCTGGAGTGTAACCGGGAGTATGACCTACGAGCAGTACTTC.

V is TRBV19 and J is TRBJ1-5; the D gene is possibly TRBD1 (5 bases). V was cut by 3 bases and J by 6 bases, with 15 bases left in between. CDR1 and CDR2 (germline): LNHDA, SQIVND (reference sequence). The CDR3 runs to 15 residues. CDR3 in amino acids: CASSIGQVGVQPQHF. CDR3 DNA sequence: TGTGCCAGTAGTATTGGTCAAGTAGGGGTTCAGCCCCAGCATTTT. The variable domain in full, with the rest retrieved from reference TRBV19 and TRBJ1-5, is DGGITQSPKYLFRKEGQNVTLSCEQNLNHDAMYWYRQDPGQGLRLIYYSQIVNDFQKGDIAEGYSVSREKKESFPLTVTSAQKNPTAFYLCASSIGQVGVQPQHFGDGTRLSIL.

This clone was seen only a few times. This chain joins TRBV27 and TRBJ2-1; maybe TRBD1 (6 bases). With 5 bases removed from V and 9 bases from J, the gap between germline ends came to 11 bases. The CDR3 sequence is 12 residues long. CDR1 is MNHEY, CDR2 SMNVEV, per germline (reference sequence). The CDR3: CASSPPQGEQFF. CDR3 DNA: TGTGCCAGCAGTCCCCCACAGGGTGAGCAGTTCTTC.

The table lists this clone with a few counts. The rearrangement uses TRBV7-3 and TRBJ2-3, with D perhaps TRBD2 (5 bases). Trimming left V 5 bases short and J 4 bases short, with 10 bases between. This CDR3 is built from 13 residues. CDR1 SGHTA and CDR2 FQGTGA come from the germline V gene. CDR3 region: CASSPRRADTQYF. The CDR3 DNA follows: TGTGCCAGCAGCCCCCGGCGGGCAGATACGCAGTATTTT.

The rearrangement uses TRBV5-1 and TRBJ1-1, with D possibly being TRBD1 (5 bases). Trimming took off 4 bases at V and 3 bases at J, with 13 bases between the two ends. The V gene's germline CDR1 is SGHRS and CDR2 YFSETQ. CDR3 length: 14 residues. CDR3: CASSTRGVDTEAFF. CDR3 bases: TGCGCCAGCAGCACTCGGGGGGTAGACACTGAAGCTTTCTTT.

The genes are TRBV7-2 and TRBJ2-5; 12 nucleotides line up with TRBD2. The CDR3 is made up of 16 amino acids. Unmatched junction bases numbered 3, after V lost 2 bases and J lost 2 bases. Germline loops: CDR1 SGHTA, CDR2 FQGNSA. In DNA form, the CDR3 reads TGTGCCAGCAGCTTATCTAGCGGGAGGGGGCAAGAGACCCAGTACTTC. Translation gives CASSLSSGRGQETQYF.

The rearrangement uses TRBV6-5 and TRBJ1-2; D is perhaps TRBD1 (5 bases). The length of the CDR3 is 14 residues. Trimming shortened V by 2 bases and J by 4 bases, and 11 bases separated the two germline ends. Germline V gene data show CDR1 as MNHEY and CDR2 as SVGAGI. CDR3 protein: CASSYGAGTYGYTF. For the CDR3, the DNA is TGTGCCAGCAGTTACGGGGCAGGAACCTATGGCTACACCTTC.

This clone was detected a few times. The J gene is TRBJ2-1, the V gene TRBV4-1; 11 nucleotides align to TRBD2. With 4 bases clipped from V and 0 bases from J, the junction kept 5 bases outside the gene matches. CDR3 length: 17 amino acids. The V gene's germline CDR1 is MGHRA and CDR2 YSYEKL. The CDR3 DNA reads as TGCGCCAGCAGCCGGGAAACTAGCGGGAGCTCCTACAATGAGCAGTTCTTC. The encoded protein is CASSRETSGSSYNEQFF.

CDR3 nucleotide sequence: TGCAGCGTTGAAGGGACAGGGCTTACCGGGGAGCTGTTTTTT. As protein: CSVEGTGLTGELFF. The rearrangement uses TRBV29-1 and TRBJ2-2, with 8 positions matching TRBD1. This CDR3 comprises 14 residues. V lost 1 base, J lost 5 bases, and 3 bases stayed unmatched. CDR1 is SQVTM, CDR2 ANQGSEA, per germline.

The rearrangement links TRBV15 to TRBJ2-2; 12 positions agree with TRBD2. V dropped 8 bases and J dropped 7; count of bases not matched to a gene: 5. From germline, CDR1 is LNHNV and CDR2 YYDKDF (reference sequence). This CDR3 is built from 14 residues. The CDR3 sequence: CATERLAGDGELFF. Here the CDR3 DNA reads TGTGCCACCGAGCGACTAGCGGGAGACGGGGAGCTGTTTTTT.

The gene calls are TRBV28 and TRBJ2-1, with TRBD1 identical over 9 bases. The germline gives CDR1 MDHEN, CDR2 SYDVKM. The CDR3 length is 13 residues. Losses at the gene ends were 4 bases for V and 9 bases for J; bases not matched to a gene: 4. The DNA of the CDR3 is TGTGCCAGCAGTTCGGGGACAGGGCTTGAGCAGTTCTTC. Translating it yields CASSSGTGLEQFF.

This chain links TRBV13 with TRBJ2-1; the match to TRBD2 covers 11 bases. The CDR3 extends over 15 amino acids. Germline CDR1 is PRHDT and CDR2 is FYEKMQ (reference sequence). With V trimmed by 1 base and J by 5 bases, 1 base remained unmatched. CDR3: CASSLELAGDNEQFF. CDR3 in DNA: TGTGCCAGCAGCTTAGAACTAGCGGGAGACAATGAGCAGTTCTTC. Based on the CDR3 plus reference TRBV13 and TRBJ2-1, the full variable domain is AAGVIQSPRHLIKEKRETATLKCYPIPRHDTVYWYQQGPGQDPQFLISFYEKMQSDKGSIPDRFSAQQFSDYHSELNMSSLELGDSALYFCASSLELAGDNEQFFGPGTRLTVL.

This clone has more than one count but fewer than ten. This chain links TRBV7-3 with TRBJ2-1, with D perhaps matching TRBD1 (6 bases). The CDR3 length is 14 residues. V dropped 1 base and J dropped 6 bases, with 10 bases sitting between them. Germline values: CDR1 SGHTA, CDR2 FQGTGA. CDR3: CASSLIGTSNEQFF. CDR3 nucleotides: TGTGCCAGCAGCTTAATAGGGACAAGCAATGAGCAGTTCTTC.

This chain uses TRBV30 with TRBJ1-2; TRBD1 agrees at 7 bases. The germline gives CDR1 GTSNPN, CDR2 SVGIG (reference sequence). The J segment lost 14 bases and the V segment lost 4 bases, leaving 16 bases of the junction unmatched. CDR3 length: 13 residues. For the CDR3, the DNA is TGTGCCTGGAAGGGGCTGGACAGGCTCTCCTTAACCTTC. It codes for CAWKGLDRLSLTF.

The V call is TRBV30, the J call TRBJ2-5; a weak D match, TRBD1 (6 bases). This CDR3 is built from 15 residues. CDR1 is GTSNPN and CDR2 is SVGIG in the germline V gene (reference sequence). Between the trimmed V and J ends, which lost 0 bases and 1 base, there was a span of 12 bases. CDR3 nucleotide sequence: TGTGCCTGGAGTGTACCTCCCAGGGGCCAAGAGACCCAGTACTTC. Protein product: CAWSVPPRGQETQYF.

There are a few counts of this clone. CDR3 nucleotide sequence: TGCAGCATCCTGACTTCTGGCTACACCTTC. Residues: CSILTSGYTF. The chain employs TRBV29-1 and TRBJ1-2; D not certain. Per germline, CDR1 SQVTM and CDR2 ANQGSEA. Trimming left V 8 bases short and J 7 bases short, with 11 bases between. The CDR3 loop spans 10 amino acids.

This clone appeared a few times. The chain carries TRBV5-1 and TRBJ1-2; TRBD1 matches 7 bases. V trimming: 3 bases; J trimming: 4 bases; junction bases outside the gene matches: 3. CDR1 is SGHRS and CDR2 is YFSETQ in the germline V gene. This CDR3 is 13 amino acids long. CDR3 sequence reads: CASSSRTGYGYTF. Here the CDR3 DNA reads TGCGCCAGCAGCTCCAGGACAGGCTATGGCTACACCTTC. Full variable domain (missing parts from reference TRBV5-1 and TRBJ1-2): KAGVTQTPRYLIKTRGQQVTLSCSPISGHRSVSWYQQTPGQGLQFLFEYFSETQRNKGNFPGRFSGRQFSNSRSEMNVSTLELGDSALYLCASSSRTGYGYTFGSGTRLTVV.

The V gene is TRBV29-1, the J gene TRBJ2-5; D perhaps matches TRBD1 (5 bases). Germline loops: CDR1 SQVTM, CDR2 ANQGSEA. Between the trimmed V and J ends, which lost 7 bases and 5 bases, there was a span of 20 bases. The length of the CDR3 is 14 residues. Here the CDR3 DNA reads TGCAGCGCGGACGCGGACAAAAGGCGGGAGACCCAGTACTTC. This sequence encodes CSADADKRRETQYF.

The chain couples TRBV5-1 to TRBJ1-1; no reliable D call. V lost 0 bases to trimming and J lost 2 bases, with 8 bases between them. CDR1 and CDR2 (germline): SGHRS, YFSETQ. The CDR3 sequence is 14 residues long. The CDR3 here is CASSLEHTNTEAFF. For the CDR3, the DNA is TGCGCCAGCAGCTTGGAACATACAAACACTGAAGCTTTCTTT.